This T cell receptor beta chain comes out of a study of T cell responses to AZD1222 COVID-19 vaccine. Generated by immunoSEQ multiplex PCR, the TCRdb table keeps only in-frame clones and is missing some. The table lists 75,000 to 85,000 clones, roughly 90% of them singletons. The CDR3 runs 16 residues. Between the trimmed V and J ends, which lost 5 bases and 4 bases, there was a span of 18 bases. Germline V gene sequence: CDR1 SGHTA, CDR2 FQGTGA. The source of this sequence is an adult who received the AZD1222 COVID-19 vaccine. The chain couples TRBV7-3 to TRBJ2-1, with D maybe TRBD2 (5 bases). This specimen was peripheral blood, taken 28 days after the second AZD1222 dose. The CDR3 DNA is TGTGCCAGCAGCCAAGGGTTGTCCGGGGTATACAATGAGCAGTTCTTC. It specifies CASSQGLSGVYNEQFF.